This T cell receptor beta chain appears in the sequencing data of a study of immune evolution from preneoplasia to lung adenocarcinoma. Study-level background: HLA loss of heterozygosity: about 7% AIS, around 16% MIA, over 25% ADC, none AAH.

Histologic diagnosis was independently verified by two lung pathologists. About this clone: Its target is unknown.

The germline V gene encodes CDR1 SGHRS and CDR2 YFSETQ. The CDR3 consists of 14 residues. Trimming stripped 0 bases from V and 0 bases from J, with 7 bases between. TCRdb's table, derived via immunoSEQ multiplex PCR, lists solely in-frame clones and lacks some. The sample includes some 6,100 clones, 75% to 90% seen only once; the top ten take under 3.5%. The study's findings and limits: Normal lung had the highest top T cell clone frequencies. Normal lung had highest clonality; later lesions appeared denser, more diverse.

The rearrangement links TRBV5-1 to TRBJ2-7, with no clear D. Sequenced: FFPE lung adenocarcinoma in situ tissue. The source is an older donor with lung adenocarcinoma. CDR3 amino acids: CASSLGYGSYEQYF. The CDR3 DNA reads TGCGCCAGCAGCTTGGGATACGGCTCCTACGAGCAGTACTTC.